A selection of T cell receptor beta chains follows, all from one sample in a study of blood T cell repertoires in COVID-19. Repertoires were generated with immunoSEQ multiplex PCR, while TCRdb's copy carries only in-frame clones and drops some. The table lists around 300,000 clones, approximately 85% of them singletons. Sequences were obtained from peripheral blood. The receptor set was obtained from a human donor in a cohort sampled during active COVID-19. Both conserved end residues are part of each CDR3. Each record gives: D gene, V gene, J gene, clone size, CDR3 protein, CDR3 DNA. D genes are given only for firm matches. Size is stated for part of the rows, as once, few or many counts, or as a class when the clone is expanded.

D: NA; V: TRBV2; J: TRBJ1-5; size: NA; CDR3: CASRGGDKSQPQHF; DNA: TGTGCCAGCAGGGGGGGGGACAAGAGTCAGCCCCAGCATTTT
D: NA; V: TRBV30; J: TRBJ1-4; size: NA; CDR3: CACPGIGEKLFF; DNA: TGTGCCTGCCCGGGAATAGGGGAAAAACTGTTTTTT
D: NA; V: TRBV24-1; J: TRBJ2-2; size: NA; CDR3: CATSEPRRNTGELFF; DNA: TGTGCCACCAGTGAACCGCGGCGGAACACCGGGGAGCTGTTTTTT
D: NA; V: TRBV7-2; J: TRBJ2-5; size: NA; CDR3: CASSPGRGKTQYF; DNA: TGTGCCAGCAGCCCTGGACGGGGAAAGACCCAGTACTTC
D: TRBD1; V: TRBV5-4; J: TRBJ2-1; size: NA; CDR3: CASSPRGGQGSYNEQFF; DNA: TGTGCCAGCAGCCCAAGAGGGGGACAGGGCTCCTACAATGAGCAGTTCTTC
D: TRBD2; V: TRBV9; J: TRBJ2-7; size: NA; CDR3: CASSQEGLAVNEQYF; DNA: TGTGCCAGCAGCCAAGAAGGACTAGCGGTAAACGAGCAGTACTTC
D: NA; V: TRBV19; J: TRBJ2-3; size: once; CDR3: CATQDRSDTQYF; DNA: TGTGCCACCCAAGACAGGTCAGATACGCAGTATTTT
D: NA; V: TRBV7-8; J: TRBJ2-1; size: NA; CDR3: CASSPGREQFF; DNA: TGTGCCAGCAGCCCAGGGCGAGAGCAGTTCTTC
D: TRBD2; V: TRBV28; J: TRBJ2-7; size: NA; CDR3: CASTATGLAGPLPPYEQYF; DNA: TGTGCCAGCACCGCCACCGGACTAGCGGGGCCCCTACCCCCCTACGAGCAGTACTTC
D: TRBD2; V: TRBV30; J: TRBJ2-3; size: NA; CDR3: CAWSVPLAGSGTDTQYF; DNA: TGTGCCTGGAGTGTACCCCTAGCGGGTTCGGGCACAGATACGCAGTATTTT
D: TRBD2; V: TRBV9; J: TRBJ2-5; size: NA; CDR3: CASSSGTSGGETQYF; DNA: TGTGCCAGCAGCTCCGGGACTAGCGGAGGTGAGACCCAGTACTTC
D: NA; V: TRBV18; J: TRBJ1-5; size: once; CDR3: CASSQNLNQPQHF; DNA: TGTGCCAGCTCGCAAAACTTGAATCAGCCCCAGCATTTT
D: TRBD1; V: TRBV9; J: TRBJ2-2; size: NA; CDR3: CASSFRTGGDTGELFF; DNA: TGTGCCAGCAGCTTCCGGACAGGGGGCGACACCGGGGAGCTGTTTTTT
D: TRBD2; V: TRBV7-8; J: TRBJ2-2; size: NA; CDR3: CASSLLAGATNTGELFF; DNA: TGTGCCAGCAGTTTACTAGCGGGAGCCACGAACACCGGGGAGCTGTTTTTT
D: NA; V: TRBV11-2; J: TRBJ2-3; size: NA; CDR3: CASRFSDTQYF; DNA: TGTGCCAGCAGATTCTCAGATACGCAGTATTTT
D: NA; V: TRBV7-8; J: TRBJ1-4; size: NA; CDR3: CASSFVDRGKLFF; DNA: TGTGCCAGCAGCTTCGTTGACAGAGGAAAACTGTTTTTT
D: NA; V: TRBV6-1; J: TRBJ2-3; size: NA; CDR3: CASSEFLTARADTQYF; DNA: TGTGCCAGCAGTGAGTTTCTAACGGCTCGGGCAGATACGCAGTATTTT
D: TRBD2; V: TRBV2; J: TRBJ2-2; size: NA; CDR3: CASSVSGRADTGELFF; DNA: TGTGCCAGCAGTGTAAGCGGGAGGGCCGACACCGGGGAGCTGTTTTTT
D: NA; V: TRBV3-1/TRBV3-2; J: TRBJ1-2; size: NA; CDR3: CASSLRGNYGYTF; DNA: TGTGCCAGCAGCCTCAGGGGAAACTATGGCTACACCTTC
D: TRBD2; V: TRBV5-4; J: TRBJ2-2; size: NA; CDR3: CASSDGRGTGELFF; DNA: TGTGCCAGCAGCGACGGGAGGGGGACCGGGGAGCTGTTTTTT
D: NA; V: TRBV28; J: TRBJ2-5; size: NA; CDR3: CASSLRQGGETQYF; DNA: TGTGCCAGCAGTTTAAGGCAGGGTGGGGAGACCCAGTACTTC
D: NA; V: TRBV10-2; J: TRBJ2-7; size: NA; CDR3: CASSEALDEQYF; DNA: TGCGCCAGCAGTGAGGCATTAGACGAGCAGTACTTC
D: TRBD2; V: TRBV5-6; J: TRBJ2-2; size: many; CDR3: CASSLARGAGVNTGELFF; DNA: TGTGCCAGCAGCTTGGCCCGGGGAGCGGGAGTCAACACCGGGGAGCTGTTTTTT
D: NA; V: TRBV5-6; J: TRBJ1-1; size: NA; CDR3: CASSPPGFRPEAFF; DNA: TGTGCCAGCAGCCCTCCAGGGTTTAGACCTGAAGCTTTCTTT
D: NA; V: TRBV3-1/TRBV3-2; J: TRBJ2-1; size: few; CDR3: CASSQSRNEQFF; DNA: TGTGCCAGCAGCCAATCGCGTAATGAGCAGTTCTTC
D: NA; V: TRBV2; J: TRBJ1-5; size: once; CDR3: CASKRVDNQPQHF; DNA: TGTGCCAGCAAGAGGGTCGACAATCAGCCCCAGCATTTT
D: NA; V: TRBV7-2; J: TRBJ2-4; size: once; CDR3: CASSPSLAVAKNIQYF; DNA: TGTGCCAGCAGCCCGTCCTTAGCGGTAGCCAAAAACATTCAGTACTTC
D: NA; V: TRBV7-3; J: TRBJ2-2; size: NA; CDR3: CASSSTGVVPGELFF; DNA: TGTGCCAGCAGCTCGACAGGCGTTGTCCCCGGGGAGCTGTTTTTT
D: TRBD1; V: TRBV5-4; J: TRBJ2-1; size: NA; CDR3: CASSRETGTGFNEQFF; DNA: TGTGCCAGCAGCCGCGAGACCGGGACAGGGTTCAATGAGCAGTTCTTC
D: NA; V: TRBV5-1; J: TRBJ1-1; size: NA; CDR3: CASSLASGLGTEAFF; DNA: TGCGCCAGCAGCTTGGCCTCAGGGTTGGGAACTGAAGCTTTCTTT
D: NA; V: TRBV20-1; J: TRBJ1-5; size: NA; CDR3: CSASRTVGLHSNQPQHF; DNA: TGCAGTGCTAGTAGGACAGTTGGGCTCCATAGCAATCAGCCCCAGCATTTT
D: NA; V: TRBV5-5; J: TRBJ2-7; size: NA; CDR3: CASSPRGAQVYEQYF; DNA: TGTGCCAGCAGCCCCCGGGGGGCACAGGTCTACGAGCAGTACTTC
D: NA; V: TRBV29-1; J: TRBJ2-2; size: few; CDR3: CSVAAEGETGELFF; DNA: TGCAGCGTAGCTGCCGAAGGAGAGACCGGGGAGCTGTTTTTT
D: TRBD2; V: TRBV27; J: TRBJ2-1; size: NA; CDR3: CATRERLAGVGEQFF; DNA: TGTGCCACTAGAGAACGTCTAGCGGGAGTCGGTGAGCAGTTCTTC
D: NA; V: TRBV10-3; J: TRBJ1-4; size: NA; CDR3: CAISDRQNEKLFF; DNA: TGTGCCATCAGTGACAGGCAAAATGAAAAACTGTTTTTT
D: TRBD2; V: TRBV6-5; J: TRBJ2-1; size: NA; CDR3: CASQGGRYYNEQFF; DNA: TGTGCCAGCCAGGGCGGGAGGTACTACAATGAGCAGTTCTTC
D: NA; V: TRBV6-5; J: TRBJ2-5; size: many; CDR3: CASGGSQVETQYF; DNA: TGTGCCAGCGGAGGGTCGCAAGTGGAGACCCAGTACTTC
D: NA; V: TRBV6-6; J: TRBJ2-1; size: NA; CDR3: CASSYSKEVYEQFF; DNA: TGTGCCAGCAGTTACTCGAAGGAGGTGTATGAGCAGTTCTTC
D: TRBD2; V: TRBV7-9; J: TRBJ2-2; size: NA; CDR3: CASSRSGGNTGELFF; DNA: TGTGCCAGCAGCCGGTCGGGGGGAAACACCGGGGAGCTGTTTTTT